This T cell receptor beta chain originates from a study of cytomegalovirus exposure and HLA in healthy donors. The study ran its PCR with 60 Vbeta and 13 Jbeta primers. TCRdb's table, derived via immunoSEQ multiplex PCR, lists solely in-frame clones and lacks some. The repertoire holds 150,000 to 200,000 clones, with 70% to 80% as singletons. V was trimmed by 0 bases and J by 8 bases, leaving 10 bases between them. The germline gives CDR1 LGHNA, CDR2 YSLEER. This CDR3 is 13 amino acids long. The sequenced sample was PBMCs. V and J are TRBV4-3 and TRBJ1-2; D gene uncertain. This sequence was found in a man between 18 and 29 years old in good health and CMV-seropositive. The CDR3 region has the DNA TGCGCCAGCAGCCAAGATACCAGTTTCGGCTACACCTTC. Its translation is CASSQDTSFGYTF.